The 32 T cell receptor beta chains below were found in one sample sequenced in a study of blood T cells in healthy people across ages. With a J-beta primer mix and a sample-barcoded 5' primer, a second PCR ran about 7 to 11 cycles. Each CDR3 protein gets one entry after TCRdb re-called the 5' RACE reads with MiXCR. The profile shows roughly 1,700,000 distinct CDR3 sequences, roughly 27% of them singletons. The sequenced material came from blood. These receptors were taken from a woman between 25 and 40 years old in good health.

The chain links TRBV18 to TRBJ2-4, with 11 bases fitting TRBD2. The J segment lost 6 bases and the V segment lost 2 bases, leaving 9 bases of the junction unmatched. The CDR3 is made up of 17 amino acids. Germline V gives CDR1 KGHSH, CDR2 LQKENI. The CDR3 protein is CASSPSLAGGGGNIQYF. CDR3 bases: TGTGCCAGCTCACCAAGCCTAGCGGGAGGTGGTGGAAACATTCAGTACTTC. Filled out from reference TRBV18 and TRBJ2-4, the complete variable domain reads NAGVMQNPRHLVRRRGQEARLRCSPMKGHSHVYWYRQLPEEGLKFMVYLQKENIIDESGMPKERFSAEFPKEGPSILRIQQVVRGDSAAYFCASSPSLAGGGGNIQYFGAGTRLSVL.

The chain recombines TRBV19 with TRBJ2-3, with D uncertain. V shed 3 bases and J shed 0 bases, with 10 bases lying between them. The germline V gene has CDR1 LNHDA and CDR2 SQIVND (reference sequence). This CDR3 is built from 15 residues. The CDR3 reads CASSIGVSSTDTQYF. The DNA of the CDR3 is TGTGCCAGTAGTATTGGGGTTTCTAGCACAGATACGCAGTATTTT.

CDR3 in DNA: TGTGCCAGCAGTGCGGGACATGTGAACACTGAAGCTTTCTTT. This gives the protein CASSAGHVNTEAFF. This chain joins TRBV6-1 and TRBJ1-1, with D tentatively TRBD1 (6 bases). Germline-derived CDR1 and CDR2 are MNHNS and SASEGT. V dropped 4 bases and J dropped 0 bases, with 9 bases sitting between them. This CDR3 spans 14 amino acids.

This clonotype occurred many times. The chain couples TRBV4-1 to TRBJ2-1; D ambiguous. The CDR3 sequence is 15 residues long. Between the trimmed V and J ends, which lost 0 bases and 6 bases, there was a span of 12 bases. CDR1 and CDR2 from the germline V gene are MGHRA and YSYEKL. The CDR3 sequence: CASSQDPLGPNEQFF. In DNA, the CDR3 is TGCGCCAGCAGCCAAGATCCTCTAGGGCCCAATGAGCAGTTCTTC.

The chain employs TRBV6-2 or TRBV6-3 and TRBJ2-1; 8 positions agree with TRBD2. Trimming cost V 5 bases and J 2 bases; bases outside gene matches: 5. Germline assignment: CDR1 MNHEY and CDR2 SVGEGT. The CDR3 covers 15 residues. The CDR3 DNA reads TGTGCCAGCAGTGAGCGGGAGTTCGCCTACAATGAGCAGTTCTTC. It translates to CASSEREFAYNEQFF.

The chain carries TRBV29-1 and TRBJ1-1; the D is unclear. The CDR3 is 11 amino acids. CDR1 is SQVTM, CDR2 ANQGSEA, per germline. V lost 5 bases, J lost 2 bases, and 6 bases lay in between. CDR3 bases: TGCAGCGTTTTCTCCAACACTGAAGCTTTCTTT. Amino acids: CSVFSNTEAFF.

CDR3 sequence: CSVEAEQEAFF. CDR3 DNA: TGCAGCGTTGAAGCCGAGCAGGAAGCTTTCTTT. V usage is TRBV29-1 and J usage is TRBJ1-1; D gene unclear. The CDR3 loop spans 11 amino acids. Germline CDR1 SQVTM, CDR2 ANQGSEA. Trimming removed 1 base from V and 8 bases from J, with 8 bases in between.

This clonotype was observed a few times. CDR3 residues: CASRREQAGTGELFF. In nucleotides, the CDR3 is TGTGCCAGCAGGAGGGAACAGGCGGGCACCGGGGAGCTGTTTTTT. The chain is built from TRBV6-5 and TRBJ2-2; D may match TRBD1 or TRBD2 (5 bases each). From germline, CDR1 is MNHEY and CDR2 SVGAGI. V lost 6 bases to trimming and J lost 4 bases, with 15 bases between them. This CDR3 is 15 amino acids long.

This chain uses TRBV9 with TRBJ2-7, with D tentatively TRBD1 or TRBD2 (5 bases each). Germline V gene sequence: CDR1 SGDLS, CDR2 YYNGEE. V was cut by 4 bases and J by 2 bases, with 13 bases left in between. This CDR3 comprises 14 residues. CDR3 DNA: TGTGCCAGCAGCCCTCGGGACGTCCCCTACGAGCAGTACTTC. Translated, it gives CASSPRDVPYEQYF.

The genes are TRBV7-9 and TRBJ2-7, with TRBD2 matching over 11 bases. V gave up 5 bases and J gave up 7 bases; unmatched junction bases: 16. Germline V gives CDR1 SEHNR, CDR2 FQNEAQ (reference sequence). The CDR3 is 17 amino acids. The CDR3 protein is CASSTTTSGTLYNEQYF. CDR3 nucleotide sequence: TGTGCCAGCAGCACGACGACTAGCGGGACTCTCTACAATGAGCAGTACTTC.

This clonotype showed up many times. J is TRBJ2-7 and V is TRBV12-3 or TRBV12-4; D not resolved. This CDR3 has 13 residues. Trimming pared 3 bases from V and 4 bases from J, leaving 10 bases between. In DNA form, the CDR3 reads TGTGCCAGCAGTTTGAGTTTAGGGTACGAGCAGTACTTC. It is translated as CASSLSLGYEQYF.

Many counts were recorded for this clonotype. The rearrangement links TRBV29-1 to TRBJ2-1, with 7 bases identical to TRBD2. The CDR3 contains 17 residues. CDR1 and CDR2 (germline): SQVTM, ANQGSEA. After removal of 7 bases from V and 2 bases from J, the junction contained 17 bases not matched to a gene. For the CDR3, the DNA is TGCAGCGCCCAAAGCGGTGCGGCTAGCGGACCCTACAATGAGCAGTTCTTC. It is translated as CSAQSGAASGPYNEQFF.

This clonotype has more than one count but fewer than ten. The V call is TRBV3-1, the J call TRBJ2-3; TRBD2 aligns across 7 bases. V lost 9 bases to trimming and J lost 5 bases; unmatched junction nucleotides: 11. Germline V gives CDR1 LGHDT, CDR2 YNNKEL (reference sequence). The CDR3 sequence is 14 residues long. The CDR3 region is CASRESGVKDTQYF. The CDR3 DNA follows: TGTGCCAGTAGGGAGAGCGGGGTAAAAGATACGCAGTATTTT.

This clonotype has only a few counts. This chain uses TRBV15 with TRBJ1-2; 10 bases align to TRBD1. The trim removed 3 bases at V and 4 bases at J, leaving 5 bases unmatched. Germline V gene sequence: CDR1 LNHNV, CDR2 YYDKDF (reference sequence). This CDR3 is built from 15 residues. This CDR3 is CATSRGTGESYGYTF. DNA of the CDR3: TGTGCCACCAGCAGGGGGACAGGGGAGTCCTATGGCTACACCTTC.

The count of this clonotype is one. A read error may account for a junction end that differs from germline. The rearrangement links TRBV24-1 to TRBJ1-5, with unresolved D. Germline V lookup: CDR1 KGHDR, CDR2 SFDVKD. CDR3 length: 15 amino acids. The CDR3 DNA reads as TGTGCCGCCAGTGATGTCGACGGTAGCAATCAGCCCCAGCATTTT. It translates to CAASDVDGSNQPQHF.

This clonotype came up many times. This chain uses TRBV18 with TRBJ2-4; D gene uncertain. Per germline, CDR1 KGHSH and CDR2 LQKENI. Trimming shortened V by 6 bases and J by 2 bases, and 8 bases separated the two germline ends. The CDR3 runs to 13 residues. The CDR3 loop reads CASSIPPKNIQYF. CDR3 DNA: TGTGCCAGCTCGATCCCCCCCAAAAACATTCAGTACTTC.

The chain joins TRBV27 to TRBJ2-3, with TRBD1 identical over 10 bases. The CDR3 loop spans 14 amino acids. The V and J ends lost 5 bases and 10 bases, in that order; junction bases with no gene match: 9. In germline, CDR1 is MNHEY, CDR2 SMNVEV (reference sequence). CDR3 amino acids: CASSRMTGGGPQYF. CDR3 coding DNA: TGTGCCAGCAGTCGTATGACAGGGGGCGGTCCGCAGTATTTT.

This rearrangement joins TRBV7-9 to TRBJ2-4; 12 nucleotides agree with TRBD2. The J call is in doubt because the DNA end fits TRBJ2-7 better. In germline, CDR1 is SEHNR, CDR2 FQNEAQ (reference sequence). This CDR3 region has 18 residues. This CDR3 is CASSLFTSGRTVCHEQYF. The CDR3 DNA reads TGTGCCAGCAGCTTATTTACTAGCGGGAGGACTGTCTGCCACGAGCAGTACTTC.

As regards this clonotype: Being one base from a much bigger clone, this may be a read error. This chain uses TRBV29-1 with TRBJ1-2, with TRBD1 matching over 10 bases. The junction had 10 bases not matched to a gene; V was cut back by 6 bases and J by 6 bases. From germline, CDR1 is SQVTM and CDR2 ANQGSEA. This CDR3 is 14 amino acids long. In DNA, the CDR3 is TGCAGCGTCTACGCGGGACAGGGGAGAGATGGCTACACCTTC. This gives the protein CSVYAGQGRDGYTF.

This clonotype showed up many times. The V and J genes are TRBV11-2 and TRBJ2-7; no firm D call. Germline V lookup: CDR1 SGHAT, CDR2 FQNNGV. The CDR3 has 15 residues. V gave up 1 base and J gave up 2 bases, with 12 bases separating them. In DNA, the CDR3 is TGTGCCAGCAGCTTAGTCCGTCGGCAGGCCTACGAGCAGTACTTC. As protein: CASSLVRRQAYEQYF.

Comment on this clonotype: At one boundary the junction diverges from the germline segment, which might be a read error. CDR3 residues: CASSNSGTIVTGELFF. CDR3 in DNA: TGTGCCAGCAGTAACTCCGGGACCATCGTCACCGGGGAGCTGTTTTTT. The gene calls are TRBV6-6 and TRBJ2-2; D may match TRBD1 or TRBD2 (5 bases each). Looked up from germline, CDR1 is MNHNY and CDR2 is SVGAGI (reference sequence). The CDR3 is 16 residues long.

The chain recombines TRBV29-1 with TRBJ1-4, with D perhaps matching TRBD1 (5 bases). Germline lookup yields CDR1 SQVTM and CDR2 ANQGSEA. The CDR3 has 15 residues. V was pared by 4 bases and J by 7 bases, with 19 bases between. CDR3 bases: TGCAGCGTTGTATTTGAAGGGGCAGGGATTGAAAAACTGTTTTTT. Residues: CSVVFEGAGIEKLFF.

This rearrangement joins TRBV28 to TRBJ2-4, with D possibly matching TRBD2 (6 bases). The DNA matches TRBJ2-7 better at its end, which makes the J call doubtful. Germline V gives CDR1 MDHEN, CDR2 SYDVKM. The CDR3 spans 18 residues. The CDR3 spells CASSLPTSEWRGRYEQYF. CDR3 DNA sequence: TGTGCCAGCAGTTTACCTACCTCTGAATGGAGGGGAAGGTACGAGCAGTACTTC.

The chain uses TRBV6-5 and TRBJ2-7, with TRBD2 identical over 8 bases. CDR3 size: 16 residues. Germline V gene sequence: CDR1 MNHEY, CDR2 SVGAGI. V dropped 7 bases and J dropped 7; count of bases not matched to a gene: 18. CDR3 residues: CASTLTSGGRSEEQYF. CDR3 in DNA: TGTGCCAGCACCCTTACGTCGGGCGGGAGGTCGGAAGAGCAGTACTTC.

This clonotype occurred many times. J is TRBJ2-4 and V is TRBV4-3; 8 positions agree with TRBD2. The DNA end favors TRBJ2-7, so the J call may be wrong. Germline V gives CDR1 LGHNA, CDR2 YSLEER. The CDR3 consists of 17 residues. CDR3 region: CASSQDRGSGRGNEQYF. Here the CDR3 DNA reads TGCGCCAGCAGCCAAGATCGGGGAAGCGGGAGAGGGAACGAGCAGTACTTC.

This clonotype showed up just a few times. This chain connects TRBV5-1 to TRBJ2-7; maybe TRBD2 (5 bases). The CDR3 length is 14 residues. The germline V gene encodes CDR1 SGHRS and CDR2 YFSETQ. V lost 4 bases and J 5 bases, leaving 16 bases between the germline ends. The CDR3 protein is CASSEGGLANEQYF. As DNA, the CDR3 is TGCGCCAGCAGCGAGGGTGGTTTAGCGAACGAGCAGTACTTC.

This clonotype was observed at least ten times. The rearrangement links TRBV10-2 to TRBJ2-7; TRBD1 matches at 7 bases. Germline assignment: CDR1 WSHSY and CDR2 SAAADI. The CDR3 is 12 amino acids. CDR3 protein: CSIGQVVYEQYF. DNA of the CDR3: TGCTCGATCGGACAGGTAGTCTACGAGCAGTACTTC.

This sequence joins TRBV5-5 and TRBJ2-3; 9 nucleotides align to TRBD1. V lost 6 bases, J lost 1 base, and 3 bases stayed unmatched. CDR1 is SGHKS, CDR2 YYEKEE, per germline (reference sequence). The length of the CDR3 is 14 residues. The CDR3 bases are TGTGCCAGCAACCGGGACAGGGGCACAGATACGCAGTATTTT. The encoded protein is CASNRDRGTDTQYF. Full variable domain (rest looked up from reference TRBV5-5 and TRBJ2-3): DAGVTQSPTHLIKTRGQQVTLRCSPISGHKSVSWYQQVLGQGPQFIFQYYEKEERGRGNFPDRFSARQFPNYSSELNVNALLLGDSALYLCASNRDRGTDTQYFGPGTRLTVL.

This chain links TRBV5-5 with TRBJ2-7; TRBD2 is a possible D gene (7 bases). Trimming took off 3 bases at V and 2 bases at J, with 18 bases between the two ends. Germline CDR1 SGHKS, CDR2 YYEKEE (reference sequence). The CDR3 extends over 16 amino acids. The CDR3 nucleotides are TGTGCCAGCAGCTGGTCGGGGGGCAGGGGAGCCTACGAGCAGTACTTC. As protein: CASSWSGGRGAYEQYF.

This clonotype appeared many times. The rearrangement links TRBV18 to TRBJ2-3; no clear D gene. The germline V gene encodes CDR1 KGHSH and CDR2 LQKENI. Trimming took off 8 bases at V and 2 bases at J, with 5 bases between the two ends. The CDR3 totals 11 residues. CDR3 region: CASLFTDTQYF. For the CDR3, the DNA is TGTGCCAGCCTATTCACAGATACGCAGTATTTT.

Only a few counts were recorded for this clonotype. The CDR3, as DNA: TGTGCCAGCTGCTCTTACGGGACTAGCGAAGAGACCCAGTACTTC. This codes for CASCSYGTSEETQYF. The chain is built from TRBV28 and TRBJ2-5, with 10 bases fitting TRBD2. The CDR3 is 15 residues long. Losses at the gene ends were 8 bases for V and 3 bases for J; bases not matched to a gene: 9. Germline values: CDR1 MDHEN, CDR2 SYDVKM.

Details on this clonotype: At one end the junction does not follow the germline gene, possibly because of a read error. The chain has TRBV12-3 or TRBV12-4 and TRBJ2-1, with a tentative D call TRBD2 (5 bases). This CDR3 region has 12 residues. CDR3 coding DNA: TGTGCCGGCAGTACCGGGGACAATGAGCAGTTCTTC. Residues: CAGSTGDNEQFF.